These 6 T cell receptor beta chains originate from one sample sequenced in a study of OX40 agonist ivuxolimab in advanced cancers. TCRdb's copy holds only in-frame clones and misses some; the assay was immunoSEQ multiplex PCR. The sample lists about 91,000 clones; 84% were seen once. The sequencing here drew on CD4+ or CD8+ T cells sorted from blood, taken in a trial of the OX40 agonist ivuxolimab. These receptors were taken from an adult with an advanced solid tumor such as melanoma, head and neck, liver or kidney cancer.

This clone was observed a single time. This sequence joins TRBV6-5 and TRBJ1-5; D is unresolved. The germline V and J ends were trimmed by 2 bases and 0 bases, with 2 bases remaining between them. The CDR3 has 13 amino acids. Germline assignment: CDR1 MNHEY and CDR2 SVGAGI. Here the CDR3 DNA reads TGTGCCAGCAGTTACCGTAGCAATCAGCCCCAGCATTTT. Its protein is CASSYRSNQPQHF.

The chain couples TRBV28 to TRBJ2-1; D is unresolved. This CDR3 comprises 11 residues. CDR1 MDHEN and CDR2 SYDVKM come from the germline V gene. V lost 8 bases and J 4 bases, leaving 6 bases between the germline ends. The CDR3 protein is CASLLYNEQFF. Written as DNA, the CDR3 is TGTGCCAGCCTACTTTACAATGAGCAGTTCTTC. The variable domain in full, with the rest retrieved from reference TRBV28 and TRBJ2-1, is DVKVTQSSRYLVKRTGEKVFLECVQDMDHENMFWYRQDPGLGLRLIYFSYDVKMKEKGDIPEGYSVSREKKERFSLILESASTNQTSMYLCASLLYNEQFFGPGTRLTVL.

The chain has TRBV11-2 and TRBJ2-1; TRBD2 aligns across 8 bases. Trimming cost V 4 bases and J 5 bases; bases outside gene matches: 10. The CDR3 is 16 residues long. CDR1 is SGHAT, CDR2 FQNNGV, per germline. CDR3 loop: CASSSRAGGAHNEQFF. The CDR3 DNA reads as TGTGCCAGCAGCTCCAGGGCCGGGGGGGCACACAATGAGCAGTTCTTC.

This clone has only one observation. The chain combines TRBV16 with TRBJ1-4; D remains ambiguous. This CDR3 spans 13 amino acids. V lost 4 bases and J lost 6, with 9 bases in between. Germline V gene lookup returns CDR1 KGHSY and CDR2 FQNENV. This CDR3 reads CASSLHPDEKLFF. The CDR3 bases are TGTGCCAGCAGCCTCCACCCGGATGAAAAACTGTTTTTT.

The chain uses TRBV7-2 and TRBJ2-7; D gene uncertain. The CDR3 runs to 15 residues. Per the germline V gene, CDR1 is SGHTA and CDR2 is FQGNSA. V was shortened by 1 base and J by 3 bases, with 13 bases between the two germline ends. The CDR3 loop reads CASSLDGWTNYEQYF. CDR3 bases: TGTGCCAGCAGCTTAGACGGGTGGACGAACTACGAGCAGTACTTC.

The CDR3 sequence is CASSQRQGAYEQYF. The CDR3, as DNA: TGTGCCAGCAGCCAGAGACAGGGCGCCTACGAGCAGTACTTC. This chain connects TRBV16 to TRBJ2-7, with 7 nucleotides matching TRBD1. Germline V gene sequence: CDR1 KGHSY, CDR2 FQNENV. V lost 3 bases to trimming and J lost 2 bases; unmatched junction nucleotides: 4. The CDR3 sequence is 14 residues long.